What follows describes a single T cell receptor beta chain. This clone's antigen is unknown. The sample holds no much larger clone one base away, and base qualities are not on file. The donors were 40 or so Caucasian individuals from Russia, aged roughly 6 to 90 years, who were systemically healthy. Each donor gave ten milliliters of peripheral blood, collected into EDTA-treated Vacutainer tubes. PBMCs were isolated by Ficoll-Paque density-gradient centrifugation, with at least 6.5 million obtained per sample. Trizol reagent was used to extract total RNA from PBMCs, with at least 6 micrograms per sample. The percentages of naive CD45RAhigh/CD27high T cells were determined by flow cytometry on a PBMC aliquot from every donor. These data come from a study of blood T cells in healthy people across ages (dated by TCRdb to about 2015). Study-level background: In model experiments, template switching captured roughly one uniquely barcoded TCR beta cDNA molecule for every two T cells. The study measured age-related changes in TCR beta repertoire diversity using deep sequencing normalized with unique cDNA molecular identifiers. The donors were split into four age groups: young (average around 17 years), middle-aged (39), aged (approximately 60) and long-lived (over 75). To avoid experimental bias, donors of different ages were distributed randomly across sequencing lanes. For two donors (one aged 18 to 30 and one aged 80 or older), the study analyzed two additional independent replicas of 1 million unique cDNA reads from the same blood draw. The research as a whole found: There was a strong correlation between observed TCR beta diversity and the percentage of naive T cells measured by flow cytometry. Compared with the aged group, the long-lived group had more naive CD4+ T cells, fewer expanded clones and increased TCR diversity, suggesting age selection. As age increased, observed TCR beta diversity per million T cells dropped in a roughly linear way, and a significant reduction was already evident by age 40. Estimates of total diversity from one million sequenced T cells were regarded as lower bounds and underestimates. Donor CMV infection status was unknown, potentially confounding age-related changes in expanded clonotypes. Bulk unsorted PBMC profiling prevented conclusive comparison of naive and antigen-experienced compartments.

Receptor libraries were prepared by 5' RACE. The instrument given in TCRdb is Illumina HiSeq 2500. The second PCR ran for roughly 7 to 11 cycles and used a J-beta primer mix along with a sample-barcoded 5' primer. Each TCR beta cDNA molecule received a unique molecular identifier from a template-switch 5' adaptor carrying 12 random nucleotides. At least 3 million CDR3-containing paired-end reads were obtained from each sample. First-strand cDNA was synthesized from all RNA with the Mint cDNA synthesis kit, primed by a TRBC-specific oligonucleotide. Following uracil-DNA glycosylase treatment, a first 18-cycle PCR with universal primers M1SS and BC2_uni_R was performed on all cDNA. For the original study's pipeline: Each sample was normalized by randomly selecting 1 million high-quality reads, each carrying a distinct molecular identifier. Reads sharing molecular identifiers were discarded rather than binned into consensus sequences. MiTCR, run with a Q25 quality threshold and the strictest error-elimination algorithm, handled CDR3 identification, clonotype clustering and error correction. Lower-bound total TCR beta diversity was estimated with a nonparametric unseen species model using Euler transformation. TCRdb passed the public sequencing reads through fastp at Q25 and MiXCR, retaining productive beta sequences. Every entry covers one CDR3 protein and lists the most common genes and DNA from its rows. These V and J calls are TCRdb output, not the study's own analysis. Counted in this sample were some 1.5 million distinct CDR3 sequences; over 25% of them appeared once. More than 6% of the sample belongs to the ten largest clones.

The sequence was obtained from a woman under 40 in good health. The source material was blood.

The CDR3 protein: CASSPGGDNQPQHF. The DNA reads TGTGCCAGCTCACCTGGGGGTGACAATCAGCCCCAGCATTTT. The V and J genes are TRBV18 and TRBJ1-5; perhaps TRBD1 is the D gene, with 5 bases matching. Sequences KGHSH (CDR1) and LQKENI (CDR2) are obtained from the germline V gene. The CDR3 numbers 14 residues from cysteine through phenylalanine. Only CDR3 DNA is held: 42 bases, read in frame from base 1. Trimming costs V 3 bases and J 3 bases, and their ends lie 9 bases apart.